This T cell receptor beta chain was found in a study of CD4 and CD8 cells across lung adenocarcinoma regions. The CDR3 runs to 13 residues. Germline V gene data show CDR1 as WNHNN and CDR2 as SYGVQD (reference sequence). V lost 0 bases to trimming and J lost 8 bases, with 8 bases between them. MiXCR, run by TCRdb on the PCR reads, gives a single entry per CDR3 protein. Of about 12,000 distinct CDR3 sequences listed, roughly 51% are singletons. The sample was CD8+ T cells from the center of a lung tumor. This TCR derives from a female donor with lung adenocarcinoma. The CD4 and CD8 labels of this study may be unreliable. The J gene is TRBJ2-1, the V gene TRBV10-1; D call uncertain. The CDR3 DNA follows: TGCGCCAGCAGTGAGTCGGAAGCCCATGAGCAGTTCTTC. The encoded protein is CASSESEAHEQFF.